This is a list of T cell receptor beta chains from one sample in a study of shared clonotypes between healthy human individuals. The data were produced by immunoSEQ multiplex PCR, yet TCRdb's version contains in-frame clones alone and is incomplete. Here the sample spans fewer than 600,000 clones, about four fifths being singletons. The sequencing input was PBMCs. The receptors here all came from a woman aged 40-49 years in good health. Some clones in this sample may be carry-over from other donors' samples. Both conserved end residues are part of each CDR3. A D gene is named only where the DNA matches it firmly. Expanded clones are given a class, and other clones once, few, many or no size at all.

CASSESLAGVNEQFF TGTGCCAGCAGTGAGAGTCTAGCGGGAGTCAATGAGCAGTTCTTC TRBV25-1 TRBD2 TRBJ2-1 15 .
CASSQGSGELFF TGTGCCAGCAGCCAGGGTTCCGGGGAGCTGTTTTTT TRBV14 . TRBJ2-2 12 .
CASSLDSLGGANVLTF TGTGCCAGCTCGTTAGACAGCCTTGGGGGGGCCAACGTCCTGACTTTC TRBV18 . TRBJ2-6 16 few
CASIGREGVAGITDTQYF TGTGCCAGCATTGGAAGGGAGGGAGTAGCGGGGATCACAGATACGCAGTATTTT TRBV27 TRBD2 TRBJ2-3 18 .
CASRQGYLAARLDSGNTIYF TGTGCCAGCAGGCAGGGGTACCTCGCCGCGCGACTCGACTCTGGAAACACCATATATTTT TRBV21-1 . TRBJ1-3 20 .
CASTGSLREETQYF TGTGCCAGTACTGGATCACTCAGAGAAGAGACCCAGTACTTC TRBV6-1 . TRBJ2-5 14 .
CASSVAGVDTQYF TGTGCCAGCAGCGTAGCGGGGGTAGATACGCAGTATTTT TRBV9 . TRBJ2-3 13 .
CASSRRPTDTQYF TGTGCCAGCAGCCGGAGACCGACAGATACGCAGTATTTT TRBV27 . TRBJ2-3 13 .
CASSPGQQETQYF TGTGCCAGCAGCCCGGGACAGCAAGAGACCCAGTACTTC TRBV5-4 TRBD1 TRBJ2-5 13 .
CASSATGTTSYGYTF TGTGCCAGCAGTGCTACCGGGACAACCAGCTATGGCTACACCTTC TRBV6-4 . TRBJ1-2 15 .
CSAGYYEQYF TGCAGTGCTGGCTACTACGAGCAGTACTTC TRBV20-1 . TRBJ2-7 10 .
CASSLGGRTDSQQYF TGTGCCAGCAGCTTAGGGGGTAGGACAGATTCCCAGCAGTACTTC TRBV7-2 . TRBJ2-7 15 .
CASSLVRSSYNEQFF TGTGCCAGCAGCTTAGTCCGGAGCTCCTACAATGAGCAGTTCTTC TRBV11-2 . TRBJ2-1 15 .
CASSTQGNRYNEQFF TGTGCCAGCAGCACACAGGGTAATCGTTACAATGAGCAGTTCTTC TRBV7-2 . TRBJ2-1 15 .
CASSIGGTTYEQYF TGTGCCAGTAGTATCGGGGGGACTACCTACGAGCAGTACTTC TRBV19 TRBD2 TRBJ2-7 14 .
CASSQDWGPDSYNEQFF TGCGCCAGCAGCCAAGATTGGGGGCCCGACTCCTACAATGAGCAGTTCTTC TRBV4-3 . TRBJ2-1 17 once
CASSEWGTGTHGYTF TGTGCCAGCAGTGAATGGGGGACAGGGACTCATGGCTACACCTTC TRBV25-1 TRBD1 TRBJ1-2 15 .
CASSAEGARQPQHF TGTGCCAGCAGCGCTGAGGGGGCGCGACAGCCCCAGCATTTT TRBV2 TRBD1 TRBJ1-5 14 .
CASSGGLAVSGTDTQYF TGCGCCAGCAGCGGGGGACTAGCCGTGAGTGGCACAGATACGCAGTATTTT TRBV5-1 TRBD2 TRBJ2-3 17 .
CASSFHSGGYTF TGTGCCAGCAGCTTCCATAGTGGGGGCTACACCTTC TRBV7-9 . TRBJ1-2 12 many
CAISESGALAGGKNEQFF TGTGCCATCAGTGAGTCGGGGGCGCTAGCGGGAGGAAAGAATGAGCAGTTCTTC TRBV10-3 TRBD2 TRBJ2-1 18 .
CASSDHPEETQYF TGTGCCAGCAGCGATCACCCTGAAGAGACCCAGTACTTC TRBV11-2 . TRBJ2-5 13 .
CASSLVDEQFF TGCGCCAGCAGCTTGGTGGATGAGCAGTTCTTC TRBV5-1 . TRBJ2-1 11 .
CASSFLAGGGPYEQYF TGTGCCAGCAGTTTCCTAGCGGGAGGGGGACCCTACGAGCAGTACTTC TRBV27 TRBD2 TRBJ2-7 16 few
CASSPGATYNEQFF TGTGCCAGCTCCCCCGGAGCCACCTACAATGAGCAGTTCTTC TRBV18 . TRBJ2-1 14 .
CASSLDLEGTSGFSGELFF TGTGCCAGCAGCTTAGATCTCGAAGGGACTAGCGGGTTTTCCGGGGAGCTGTTTTTT TRBV11-3 TRBD2 TRBJ2-2 19 .
CASSTVQGAQNIQYF TGTGCCAGCAGCACCGTTCAGGGGGCCCAAAACATTCAGTACTTC TRBV28 TRBD1 TRBJ2-4 15 .
CASLDRNTGELFF TGTGCCAGCCTCGACCGCAACACCGGGGAGCTGTTTTTT TRBV6-5 . TRBJ2-2 13 .
CASSFRVPTYNEQFF TGTGCCAGCAGCTTCCGGGTCCCAACCTACAATGAGCAGTTCTTC TRBV7-8 . TRBJ2-1 15 .
CASSQADLTGSGANVLTF TGTGCCAGCAGCCAAGCAGACCTGACGGGCTCTGGGGCCAACGTCCTGACTTTC TRBV4-2 . TRBJ2-6 18 once
CASSRGGEVNQPQHF TGTGCCAGCAGCCGAGGGGGCGAAGTCAATCAGCCCCAGCATTTT TRBV4-2 TRBD1 TRBJ1-5 15 few
CAWSAPGIYGYTF TGTGCCTGGAGTGCCCCCGGGATCTATGGCTACACCTTC TRBV30 . TRBJ1-2 13 few
CASSRRTGDEAFF TGCGCCAGCAGCCGAAGGACGGGAGATGAAGCTTTCTTT TRBV5-1 . TRBJ1-1 13 .
CASSGGGRSYNEQFF TGCGCCAGCAGTGGAGGCGGGAGGTCCTACAATGAGCAGTTCTTC TRBV10-2 TRBD2 TRBJ2-1 15 .
CASSLEGNRAVYNEQFF TGTGCCAGCAGCTTAGAAGGGAACAGGGCGGTTTACAATGAGCAGTTCTTC TRBV11-2 . TRBJ2-1 17 .
CASSLGGLSGELFF TGTGCCAGCAGCTTAGGAGGGTTGAGCGGGGAGCTGTTTTTT TRBV7-9 . TRBJ2-2 14 .
CAISELRPIDTGELFF TGTGCCATCAGTGAGTTGCGGCCAATCGACACCGGGGAGCTGTTTTTT TRBV10-3 . TRBJ2-2 16 .
CASSPKGPNEKLFF TGTGCCAGCAGCCCCAAAGGGCCTAATGAAAAACTGTTTTTT TRBV7-9 . TRBJ1-4 14 .
CASNSVLAKNIQYF TGTGCCAGCAACTCAGTTTTAGCCAAAAACATTCAGTACTTC TRBV21-1 . TRBJ2-4 14 .
CASSLRGGWGQTYEQYF TGTGCCAGCAGCTTACGGGGCGGGTGGGGCCAAACCTACGAGCAGTACTTC TRBV11-2 . TRBJ2-7 17 .
CASWDRYQPQHF TGTGCCAGCTGGGACAGGTATCAGCCCCAGCATTTT TRBV28 TRBD1 TRBJ1-5 12 few
CASTYPGGTGADGTKNIQYF TGTGCCAGCACTTACCCCGGGGGGACAGGGGCCGATGGAACCAAAAACATTCAGTACTTC TRBV11-3 TRBD1 TRBJ2-4 20 .
CASSPGGVGDQPQHF TGTGCCAGCAGCCCCGGGGGGGTCGGTGATCAGCCCCAGCATTTT TRBV7-9 . TRBJ1-5 15 .
CASSRIGGLDDYGYTF TGTGCCAGCAGCCGAATAGGGGGGCTGGATGACTATGGCTACACCTTC TRBV7-9 . TRBJ1-2 16 .
CASSNPGPSGNTIYF TGCGCCAGCAGCAATCCGGGGCCCTCTGGAAACACCATATATTTT TRBV5-1 . TRBJ1-3 15 .
CAWRSSLSGKLFF TGTGCCTGGAGAAGTTCACTTAGCGGAAAACTGTTTTTT TRBV30 . TRBJ1-4 13 few
CASKQGLYNEQFF TGTGCCAGTAAACAGGGACTCTACAATGAGCAGTTCTTC TRBV19 . TRBJ2-1 13 .
CASSFGNQPQHF TGTGCCAGCAGCTTCGGAAATCAGCCCCAGCATTTT TRBV6-6 . TRBJ1-5 12 .
CASSSTRGGLAGDTQYF TGTGCCAGCAGCTCCACCCGAGGGGGACTAGCGGGAGATACGCAGTATTTT TRBV7-2 TRBD2 TRBJ2-3 17 .
CASSLSYTDTQYF TGTGCCAGCAGCTTATCCTACACAGATACGCAGTATTTT TRBV7-3 . TRBJ2-3 13 .
CASTSIGGANVLTF TGTGCCAGCACCTCGATTGGCGGGGCCAACGTCCTGACTTTC TRBV7-3 . TRBJ2-6 14 .
CASSQDPSRTDTQYF TGTGCCAGCAGCCAAGACCCTTCTCGCACAGATACGCAGTATTTT TRBV4-2 . TRBJ2-3 15 .
CSASLGYTF TGCAGTGCTAGTTTAGGCTACACCTTC TRBV20-1 . TRBJ1-2 9 .
CASRPAGWYGYTF TGTGCCAGCAGGCCGGCGGGCTGGTATGGCTACACCTTC TRBV6-5 . TRBJ1-2 13 .
CAISAWDRGQTDTQYF TGTGCCATCAGTGCCTGGGACAGGGGACAGACAGATACGCAGTATTTT TRBV10-3 TRBD1 TRBJ2-3 16 .
CAWSVWYDVNEQFF TGTGCCTGGAGTGTATGGTATGACGTCAATGAGCAGTTCTTC TRBV30 . TRBJ2-1 14 .